These 28 T cell receptor beta chains originate from one sample sequenced in a study of T cell responses to AZD1222 COVID-19 vaccine. The assay was immunoSEQ multiplex PCR, and TCRdb's table has in-frame clones only and misses some. The table lists more than 80,000 clones, about 90% of them singletons. The source material was peripheral blood, sampled 28 days after the second AZD1222 dose. The receptor source for this set is an adult who received the AZD1222 COVID-19 vaccine.

The rearrangement joins TRBV4-3 to TRBJ2-6; D gene uncertain. The CDR3 consists of 16 residues. V lost 0 bases and J lost 2, with 8 bases in between. Germline CDR1 LGHNA, CDR2 YSLEER. The CDR3 loop is CASSQDRGTGANVLTF. For the CDR3, the DNA is TGCGCCAGCAGCCAAGATCGTGGAACTGGGGCCAACGTCCTGACTTTC.

This clone appeared a single time. The chain recombines TRBV7-3 with TRBJ2-3; possibly TRBD1 for D (5 bases). CDR1 and CDR2 (germline): SGHTA, FQGTGA. The CDR3 is 17 residues long. Trimming cost V 5 bases and J 7 bases, with 25 bases left between them. The CDR3 sequence: CASSQGSRLPEGHTQYF. CDR3 coding DNA: TGTGCCAGCAGCCAGGGCAGCCGGCTGCCAGAAGGTCATACGCAGTATTTT.

The V call is TRBV3-1 (or the pseudogene TRBV3-2), the J call TRBJ1-3; 7 nucleotides line up with TRBD1. The CDR3 totals 14 residues. V shed 4 bases and J 5 bases; nucleotides not matched to a gene: 5. Germline assignment: CDR1 LGHDT and CDR2 YNNKEL (reference sequence). For the CDR3, the DNA is TGTGCCAGCAGCCTACGACAGGGCAGAAACACCATATATTTT. Translating gives CASSLRQGRNTIYF.

The rearrangement joins TRBV5-8 to TRBJ1-3; 9 nucleotides agree with TRBD1. With 4 bases clipped from V and 2 bases from J, the junction kept 4 bases outside the gene matches. Germline V gene data show CDR1 as SGHTS and CDR2 as YDEGEE. The CDR3 runs 15 residues. The CDR3 nucleotides read TGTGCCAGCAGCATGGGACAGGGCACTGGAAACACCATATATTTT. Translation gives CASSMGQGTGNTIYF.

The gene calls are TRBV6-5 and TRBJ1-6; 7 nucleotides match TRBD1. With V trimmed by 7 bases and J by 8 bases, 8 bases remained unmatched. Germline lookup yields CDR1 MNHEY and CDR2 SVGAGI. The CDR3 totals 14 residues. The CDR3 loop reads CASKENRGDSPLHF. In nucleotides, the CDR3 is TGTGCCAGCAAGGAAAACAGGGGCGATTCACCCCTCCACTTT.

The rearrangement joins TRBV2 to TRBJ2-7; D gene unclear. This CDR3 region has 14 residues. Trimming cost V 3 bases and J 6 bases, with 15 bases left between them. CDR1 and CDR2 from the germline V gene are SNHLY and FYNNEI. CDR3 sequence reads: CASSELQILSEQYF. In nucleotides, the CDR3 is TGTGCCAGCAGTGAGCTTCAGATTCTTTCCGAGCAGTACTTC.

The J gene is TRBJ1-5, the V gene TRBV7-9; maybe TRBD1 (5 bases). The V gene's germline CDR1 is SEHNR and CDR2 FQNEAQ (reference sequence). The length of the CDR3 is 15 residues. Trimming left V 5 bases short and J 1 base short, with 12 bases between. CDR3 sequence: CASSRPGDSNQPQHF. Written as DNA, the CDR3 is TGTGCCAGCAGCCGACCGGGGGACAGCAATCAGCCCCAGCATTTT.

V is TRBV12-3 or TRBV12-4 and J is TRBJ2-7; D call uncertain. The CDR3 runs to 11 residues. V lost 8 bases, J lost 4 bases, and 9 bases lay in between. The CDR3, as DNA: TGTGCCAGCGCTGATGCTTACGAGCAGTACTTC. Its translation is CASADAYEQYF.

This sequence joins TRBV5-1 and TRBJ2-2, with TRBD2 as a possible D gene (5 bases). The germline V and J ends were trimmed by 4 bases and 4 bases, with 11 bases remaining between them. CDR3 size: 14 residues. The germline V gene encodes CDR1 SGHRS and CDR2 YFSETQ. This chain's CDR3 is CASSAGEITGELFF. Written as DNA, the CDR3 is TGCGCCAGCAGCGCCGGGGAAATCACCGGGGAGCTGTTTTTT.

Concerning this clone: Within the sample, other DNA sequences also encode this same CDR3. The rearrangement uses TRBV9 and TRBJ2-1, with D possibly TRBD2 on 7 matching bases. Deletions cut 0 bases from V and 4 bases from J, with 11 bases between. The CDR3 extends over 15 amino acids. In germline, CDR1 is SGDLS, CDR2 YYNGEE. The DNA for the CDR3 is TGTGCCAGCAGCGTAGAAGAGGGGGGGTACAATGAGCAGTTCTTC. Translating it yields CASSVEEGGYNEQFF.

The J gene is TRBJ1-6, the V gene TRBV19; TRBD1 is a possible D gene (5 bases). From germline, CDR1 is LNHDA and CDR2 SQIVND (reference sequence). With 9 bases removed from V and 0 bases from J, the gap between germline ends came to 9 bases. CDR3 length: 14 amino acids. The CDR3 DNA reads TGTGCCAGCCGACAGCTCTCCTATAATTCACCCCTCCACTTT. Amino acid sequence: CASRQLSYNSPLHF.

The chain couples TRBV12-3 or TRBV12-4 to TRBJ1-1, with a tentative D call TRBD1 (6 bases). Trimming pared 6 bases from V and 6 bases from J, leaving 8 bases between. The CDR3 extends over 11 amino acids. CDR3 coding DNA: TGTGCCAGCAGAAAGGGGGCTGAAGCTTTCTTT. Protein product: CASRKGAEAFF.

V gene TRBV10-1 combines with J gene TRBJ1-4; the D is unclear. The CDR3 consists of 14 residues. The V gene's germline CDR1 is WNHNN and CDR2 SYGVQD (reference sequence). Trimming took 7 bases from V and 4 from J, leaving 13 bases between them. CDR3 coding DNA: TGCGCCAGCAAGGGAGGGCTAATTAATGAAAAACTGTTTTTT. It specifies CASKGGLINEKLFF.

This clone has just a few counts. In nucleotides, the CDR3 is TGTGCCAGCAGCTTTGCGGGGGGGGATGAGCAGTTCTTC. Protein product: CASSFAGGDEQFF. The J gene is TRBJ2-1, the V gene TRBV11-1, with TRBD2 matching 9 bases. Trimming at V came to 3 bases and at J to 8 bases, leaving 2 bases not matched to a gene. The CDR3 runs to 13 residues. In germline, CDR1 is SGHAT, CDR2 FQDESV (reference sequence).

This clone came up once. As DNA, the CDR3 is TGTGCCATCAGTGAAGGGGGCTCTGGAAACACCATATATTTT. As protein: CAISEGGSGNTIYF. The chain joins TRBV10-3 to TRBJ1-3; TRBD1 might be the D (6 bases). Looked up from germline, CDR1 is ENHRY and CDR2 is SYGVKD. The CDR3 extends over 14 amino acids. Trimming pared 3 bases from V and 0 bases from J, leaving 6 bases between.

The CDR3 region is CASSYGQGMTEAFF. As DNA, the CDR3 is TGTGCCAGCAGCTACGGACAGGGGATGACTGAAGCTTTCTTT. The rearrangement uses TRBV7-3 and TRBJ1-1; 9 bases map to TRBD1. The CDR3 sequence is 14 residues long. Germline lookup yields CDR1 SGHTA and CDR2 FQGTGA. The V segment lost 4 bases and the J segment 5 bases; nucleotides outside the gene matches: 5.

This clone was picked up one time. This sequence joins TRBV4-1 and TRBJ2-7, with 10 bases fitting TRBD2. This CDR3 is built from 14 residues. CDR1 and CDR2 (germline): MGHRA, YSYEKL. V lost 3 bases to trimming and J lost 9 bases; unmatched junction nucleotides: 8. CDR3 in DNA: TGCGCCAGCAGCCACGGGCTAGCGGGGGAACGGCAGTACTTC. Translating gives CASSHGLAGERQYF.

The chain recombines TRBV18 with TRBJ2-7, with D possibly being TRBD1 (5 bases). V lost 5 bases, J lost 6 bases, and 11 bases lay in between. Germline CDR1 is KGHSH and CDR2 is LQKENI. The CDR3 is 12 residues long. CDR3 sequence (DNA): TGTGCCAGCTCAACTCGGCAGGGCGAGCAGTACTTC. This translates into CASSTRQGEQYF.

This chain joins TRBV5-5 and TRBJ1-1, with 8 bases that match TRBD1. Germline CDR1 and CDR2: SGHKS and YYEKEE (reference sequence). Trimming removed 4 bases from V and 3 bases from J; junction bases left unmatched: 11. The length of the CDR3 is 16 residues. CDR3 in amino acids: CASSRDDRGGYTEAFF. CDR3 in DNA: TGTGCCAGCAGCCGAGATGACAGGGGAGGATACACTGAAGCTTTCTTT.

The chain couples TRBV7-6 to TRBJ1-3; 7 bases match TRBD1. V shed 1 base and J 1 base; nucleotides not matched to a gene: 16. This CDR3 has 20 amino acids. Looked up from germline, CDR1 is SGHVS and CDR2 is FNYEAQ. The CDR3 DNA is TGTGCCAGCAGCTTAGAGTCCCCCCGGGGACAGAGGAATTCTGGAAACACCATATATTTT. Translation: CASSLESPRGQRNSGNTIYF.

The chain is built from TRBV7-9 and TRBJ1-1; D uncertain. V was cut by 3 bases and J by 0 bases, with 5 bases left in between. Germline CDR1 and CDR2: SEHNR and FQNEAQ (reference sequence). The CDR3 contains 13 residues. This chain's CDR3 is CASSFGMNTEAFF. The DNA of the CDR3 is TGTGCCAGCAGCTTCGGTATGAACACTGAAGCTTTCTTT.

This clone was detected only once. The chain is built from TRBV5-5 and TRBJ1-5; 12 bases fit TRBD1. Trimming took 4 bases from V and 6 from J; bases not matched to a gene: 8. Germline CDR1 SGHKS, CDR2 YYEKEE (reference sequence). The CDR3 is 16 amino acids. In nucleotides, the CDR3 is TGTGCCAGCAGCCCCGGGACAGGGGGCCCTGGTCAGCCCCAGCATTTT. Amino acids: CASSPGTGGPGQPQHF. Complete variable domain (other parts from reference TRBV5-5 and TRBJ1-5): DAGVTQSPTHLIKTRGQQVTLRCSPISGHKSVSWYQQVLGQGPQFIFQYYEKEERGRGNFPDRFSARQFPNYSSELNVNALLLGDSALYLCASSPGTGGPGQPQHFGDGTRLSIL.

The count of this clone is one. This chain joins TRBV3-1 (or the pseudogene TRBV3-2) and TRBJ2-3, with 7 positions matching TRBD2. This CDR3 has 15 amino acids. Germline CDR1 LGHDT, CDR2 YNNKEL (reference sequence). V gave up 5 bases and J gave up 6 bases; unmatched junction bases: 11. CDR3 coding DNA: TGTGCCAGCAGCTCAAAGCGGGGAGCATCCGATACGCAGTATTTT. Translation gives CASSSKRGASDTQYF.

The chain has TRBV6-1 and TRBJ1-1; maybe TRBD1 (5 bases). Trimming stripped 0 bases from V and 3 bases from J, with 8 bases between. CDR1 is MNHNS, CDR2 SASEGT, per germline. The CDR3 is 14 residues long. CDR3 DNA sequence: TGTGCCAGCAGTGAAGCCGGGGGGTACACTGAAGCTTTCTTT. Amino acid sequence: CASSEAGGYTEAFF.

This sequence joins TRBV5-1 and TRBJ2-3; D is undetermined. Germline V gene data show CDR1 as SGHRS and CDR2 as YFSETQ. Trimming pared 0 bases from V and 3 bases from J, leaving 8 bases between. This CDR3 contains 14 residues. The CDR3: CASSLVQATDTQYF. In nucleotides, the CDR3 is TGCGCCAGCAGCTTGGTCCAGGCTACAGATACGCAGTATTTT.

In its sample, this clone was seen a few times. The CDR3 here is CSVEDLVLGYTF. As DNA, the CDR3 is TGCAGCGTTGAAGATCTGGTCCTTGGCTACACCTTC. This chain uses TRBV29-1 with TRBJ1-2, with D unresolved. Trimming left V 0 bases short and J 7 bases short, with 9 bases between. Germline lookup yields CDR1 SQVTM and CDR2 ANQGSEA. The CDR3 runs to 12 residues.

V is TRBV6-5 and J is TRBJ1-6; the D is unclear. CDR1 and CDR2 (germline): MNHEY, SVGAGI. CDR3 length: 13 amino acids. V gave up 6 bases and J gave up 9 bases, with 12 bases separating them. The CDR3, as DNA: TGTGCCAGCAGCCTTTACACGGGTTCACCCCTCCACTTT. This translates into CASSLYTGSPLHF.

This clone was seen just once. This chain joins TRBV9 and TRBJ1-2, with D perhaps matching TRBD1 (5 bases). The V end lost 1 base, the J end lost 6 bases, and 13 bases lay between the germline ends. Germline assignment: CDR1 SGDLS and CDR2 YYNGEE. This CDR3 region has 14 residues. The CDR3 here is CASSVPEGRDGYTF. The CDR3 DNA follows: TGTGCCAGCAGCGTACCCGAGGGGAGGGATGGCTACACCTTC.